One and the same sample provided the 13 T cell receptor beta chains below, sequenced in a study of blood T cell repertoires in COVID-19. Only in-frame clones appear in the TCRdb table, and some are missing; sequencing was by immunoSEQ multiplex PCR. Among 55,000 to 70,000 clones listed, over 70% were seen once. The specimen was peripheral blood. The source is a human donor in a cohort sampled during active COVID-19.

This clone was seen only a few times. V and J are TRBV11-2 and TRBJ2-7; 13 bases fit TRBD2. V lost 5 bases and J lost 1; bases outside the gene matches: 5. Germline-derived CDR1 and CDR2 are SGHAT and FQNNGV. CDR3 size: 16 residues. The CDR3 sequence: CASSKGTSGISYEQYF. The CDR3 nucleotides are TGTGCCAGCAGCAAGGGGACTAGCGGGATATCCTACGAGCAGTACTTC.

The chain has TRBV5-1 and TRBJ1-5; D gene ambiguous. Trimming shortened V by 5 bases and J by 8 bases, and 17 bases separated the two germline ends. This CDR3 region has 14 residues. The germline CDR1 and CDR2 sequences are SGHRS and YFSETQ. The CDR3 here is CASSGGGIGEPQHF. The CDR3 nucleotides are TGCGCCAGCAGTGGAGGCGGGATTGGGGAGCCCCAGCATTTT.

Remarks on this clone: The sample carries other DNA sequences with the same CDR3. CDR3 nucleotides: TGTGCCAGCAGTCCACTAGACAGGGGTAGCAATCAGCCCCAGCATTTT. Translation: CASSPLDRGSNQPQHF. The chain has TRBV27 and TRBJ1-5, with TRBD1 matching 8 bases. Germline lookup yields CDR1 MNHEY and CDR2 SMNVEV (reference sequence). The CDR3 spans 16 residues. With V trimmed by 5 bases and J by 0 bases, 6 bases remained unmatched.

J is TRBJ2-7 and V is TRBV24-1, with TRBD1 identical over 8 bases. Per the germline V gene, CDR1 is KGHDR and CDR2 is SFDVKD. The CDR3 length is 15 residues. Unmatched junction bases numbered 10, after V lost 6 bases and J lost 4 bases. The CDR3 loop reads CATSLLDRGLYEQYF. The CDR3 coding sequence is TGTGCCACCAGTCTCCTTGACAGGGGCCTATACGAGCAGTACTTC.

V and J are TRBV28 and TRBJ1-5, with 8 bases that match TRBD1. Per germline, CDR1 MDHEN and CDR2 SYDVKM. This CDR3 comprises 15 residues. The trim removed 6 bases at V and 6 bases at J, leaving 10 bases unmatched. The CDR3 DNA reads TGTGCCAGCAGCACACGACAGGGGCGAGGTCAGCCCCAGCATTTT. Its translation: CASSTRQGRGQPQHF. The entire variable domain, with the rest obtained from reference TRBV28 and TRBJ1-5, is as follows: DVKVTQSSRYLVKRTGEKVFLECVQDMDHENMFWYRQDPGLGLRLIYFSYDVKMKEKGDIPEGYSVSREKKERFSLILESASTNQTSMYLCASSTRQGRGQPQHFGDGTRLSIL.

CDR3 region: CASSPPQASGNTIYF. In DNA form, the CDR3 reads TGTGCCAGCTCACCACCGCAAGCTAGCGGAAACACCATATATTTT. The chain recombines TRBV18 with TRBJ1-3, with D unresolved. The V end was cut by 0 bases, the J end by 4 bases, with 10 bases between. The CDR3 spans 15 residues. CDR1 and CDR2 (germline): KGHSH, LQKENI.

This clone has only a few counts. J is TRBJ2-1 and V is TRBV6-1, with TRBD1 as a possible D gene (5 bases). Germline V CDR1 and CDR2: MNHNS, SASEGT. This CDR3 spans 13 amino acids. V was pared by 3 bases and J by 2 bases, with 5 bases between. CDR3 sequence (DNA): TGTGCCAGCAGTGACAGGGCCTACAATGAGCAGTTCTTC. Protein product: CASSDRAYNEQFF.

The genes are TRBV4-1 and TRBJ2-7; TRBD1 matches 7 bases. CDR1 and CDR2 from the germline V gene are MGHRA and YSYEKL. The junction had 2 bases not matched to a gene; V was cut back by 1 base and J by 5 bases. The CDR3 covers 13 residues. CDR3 coding DNA: TGCGCCAGCAGCCAAGTCGACAGGGACGAGCAGTACTTC. This sequence encodes CASSQVDRDEQYF.

This clone was detected a few times. The CDR3 DNA reads TGTGCCAGCAGTAGTCGACAGGGGGGTAATCAGCCCCAGCATTTT. The encoded protein is CASSSRQGGNQPQHF. The J gene is TRBJ1-5, the V gene TRBV6-5; TRBD1 agrees at 9 bases. The V gene's germline CDR1 is MNHEY and CDR2 SVGAGI. This CDR3 is 15 amino acids long. V shed 5 bases, J shed 4 bases, and the junction held 6 bases outside the gene matches.

This clone was observed a handful of times. The chain has TRBV30 and TRBJ1-1; unclear D gene. The CDR3 runs to 13 residues. Germline CDR1 and CDR2: GTSNPN and SVGIG (reference sequence). V was shortened by 0 bases and J by 7 bases, with 12 bases between the two germline ends. CDR3 sequence (DNA): TGTGCCTGGAGTGTATCAGGTACGGTTGAAGCTTTCTTT. This codes for CAWSVSGTVEAFF.

V usage is TRBV7-9 and J usage is TRBJ2-7, with 15 bases matching TRBD2. This CDR3 spans 19 amino acids. Germline values: CDR1 SEHNR, CDR2 FQNEAQ (reference sequence). Unmatched junction bases numbered 10, after V lost 2 bases and J lost 2 bases. The CDR3 sequence is CASSLPPGLAGGRTYEQYF. For the CDR3, the DNA is TGTGCCAGCAGCTTACCACCGGGACTAGCGGGAGGAAGGACCTACGAGCAGTACTTC.

The chain links TRBV20-1 to TRBJ2-7; TRBD2 matches 7 bases. The CDR3 consists of 11 residues. Germline V gene data show CDR1 as DFQATT and CDR2 as SNEGSKA (reference sequence). Losses at the gene ends were 5 bases for V and 7 bases for J; bases not matched to a gene: 5. Written as DNA, the CDR3 is TGCAGTGCTCTCTTGGGGGGGGAGCAGTACTTC. Amino acids: CSALLGGEQYF.

The chain combines TRBV19 with TRBJ1-4, with 11 positions matching TRBD1. The CDR3 spans 15 residues. CDR1 LNHDA and CDR2 SQIVND come from the germline V gene (reference sequence). The ends lost 9 bases at V and 13 bases at J; junction bases unmatched: 16. CDR3 DNA sequence: TGTGCCAGCACCACATTCGGGGACAGGGGGTCGGTACTGTTTTTT. This encodes CASTTFGDRGSVLFF.